What follows is one TCR beta chain and its context. The antigen remains unidentified. The PCR ran on 60 Vbeta and 13 Jbeta primers. Data came from immunoSEQ multiplex PCR; TCRdb stores just in-frame clones and leaves some out. This table has 150,000 to 200,000 clones, under 85% appearing once. This specimen belongs to a study of cytomegalovirus exposure and HLA in healthy donors. Study information: HLA-typed donors were the source of around 77 million unique TCRs held in an early data release.

With 0 bases removed from V and 7 bases from J, the gap between germline ends came to 9 bases. Germline CDR1 GTSNPN, CDR2 SVGIG (reference sequence). The CDR3 covers 13 residues. Study-level results: Productive rates of about 90% or about 30% were seen for most TCR beta V segments in an earlier analysis.

The sample was PBMCs. The TCR comes from a woman aged 25-40 years in good health and CMV-seronegative. V is TRBV30 and J is TRBJ1-4; D perhaps matches TRBD1 (6 bases). The CDR3, as DNA: TGTGCCTGGAGTGTACAGGGTAGTGAAAAACTGTTTTTT. Translating gives CAWSVQGSEKLFF.